This T cell receptor beta chain was obtained from a study of identical twins. Notes on the study in general: There is a chance that invariant MAIT and iNKT cells partially muddied zero-insertion analyses.

This clonotype was detected a few times. Antigen unknown. An end of the junction differs from the germline gene, which may be a read error. A universal primer site came from template switching; cDNA carried unique molecular identifiers. TCRdb re-analysed the 5' RACE reads in MiXCR, keeping a single row per CDR3 protein. The data hold a few hundred thousand distinct CDR3 sequences, with about 15% observed a single time. In addition, the sample was reused for a study of yellow fever vaccine responses in identical twins.

The source material was CD4+ T cells sorted from blood. The TCR originated in a woman younger than 35 in good health.

The CDR3 protein is CASSLGEGTPSEF. CDR3 sequence (DNA): TGTGCCAGCAGTTTAGGAGAGGGGACTCCCAGTGAGTTT. The chain is built from TRBV12-3 or TRBV12-4 and TRBJ2-3; perhaps TRBD2 as D (6 bases). The CDR3 extends over 13 amino acids.